This is a list of T cell receptor beta chains from one sample in a study of CD8 T cells in ankylosing spondylitis. One entry per CDR3 protein, called by TCRdb with MiXCR from the 5' RACE reads. The table lists around 890,000 distinct CDR3 sequences, 12% of them singletons. The material sequenced was blood, either unsorted or a sorted T cell fraction (not recorded which). The source of these receptors is a male donor with ankylosing spondylitis. The CDR3 runs from the conserved cysteine through the conserved F or W. Each record gives: clone size, D gene, V gene, J gene, CDR3 DNA, CDR3 protein. D genes are given only for firm matches. The size entry is marked missing in some rows and otherwise reads once, few, many or a size class.

abundance: NA; d_gene: NA; v_gene: TRBV6-1; j_gene: TRBJ1-1; CDR3nt: TGTGCCAGCATCCCAACCCTTGGGAGATTGAACACTGAAGCTTTCTTT; CDR3aa: CASIPTLGRLNTEAFF
abundance: NA; d_gene: NA; v_gene: TRBV5-1; j_gene: TRBJ2-1; CDR3nt: TGCGCCAGCAGCTTGGCCGGGGGATCGGGGAATGAGCAGTTCTTC; CDR3aa: CASSLAGGSGNEQFF
abundance: few; d_gene: NA; v_gene: TRBV5-1; j_gene: TRBJ2-3; CDR3nt: TGCGCCAGCAGCGTCACGGACCCGACAGATACGCAGTATTTT; CDR3aa: CASSVTDPTDTQYF
abundance: few; d_gene: NA; v_gene: TRBV27; j_gene: TRBJ1-4; CDR3nt: TGTGCCAGCAGTGCCGGTTATAACGAAAAACTGTTTTTT; CDR3aa: CASSAGYNEKLFF
abundance: few; d_gene: NA; v_gene: TRBV29-1; j_gene: TRBJ2-7; CDR3nt: TGCAGCGTTGATTTTAGGGCCCGAGACCCTGGTTCCAAACGCTACGAGCAGTACTTC; CDR3aa: CSVDFRARDPGSKRYEQYF
abundance: many; d_gene: NA; v_gene: TRBV5-1; j_gene: TRBJ2-7; CDR3nt: TGCGCCAGCAGCTTGAACGGCGAGCAGTACTTC; CDR3aa: CASSLNGEQYF
abundance: few; d_gene: NA; v_gene: TRBV24-1; j_gene: TRBJ2-5; CDR3nt: TGTGCCACCAGTGATTTACCCGATTACTCGCCCGGGAAAAAAGAGACCCAGTACTTC; CDR3aa: CATSDLPDYSPGKKETQYF
abundance: few; d_gene: TRBD2; v_gene: TRBV4-3; j_gene: TRBJ2-5; CDR3nt: TGCGCCAGCAGCCAAGACCTAGGCGAAGCGGGGGGCCGGGAGACCCAGTACTTC; CDR3aa: CASSQDLGEAGGRETQYF
abundance: NA; d_gene: NA; v_gene: TRBV30; j_gene: TRBJ1-1; CDR3nt: TGTGCCTGGAGCCGAGCAGGGTTAAACACTGAAGCTTTCTTT; CDR3aa: CAWSRAGLNTEAFF
abundance: few; d_gene: NA; v_gene: TRBV6-1; j_gene: TRBJ1-5; CDR3nt: TGTGCCAGCAGTGCGACAAGTAGCAATCAGCCCCAGCATTTT; CDR3aa: CASSATSSNQPQHF
abundance: many; d_gene: NA; v_gene: TRBV10-3; j_gene: TRBJ1-1; CDR3nt: TGTGCCATCGGCCCGACGGACGACACTGAAGCTTTCTTT; CDR3aa: CAIGPTDDTEAFF
abundance: many; d_gene: TRBD2; v_gene: TRBV5-1; j_gene: TRBJ2-3; CDR3nt: TGCGCCAGCAGCTTATCAGCGGGAGCCGCAGATACGCAGTATTTT; CDR3aa: CASSLSAGAADTQYF
abundance: few; d_gene: NA; v_gene: TRBV11-2; j_gene: TRBJ2-2; CDR3nt: TGTGCCAGCAGCCGCGGGGGCAGGGGCTTTTATAACACCGGGGAGCTGTTTTTT; CDR3aa: CASSRGGRGFYNTGELFF
abundance: many; d_gene: NA; v_gene: TRBV12-3/TRBV12-4; j_gene: TRBJ2-2; CDR3nt: TGTGCCAGCAGCCCTGACACAAAACAGACGGGCGGGGAGCTGTTTTTT; CDR3aa: CASSPDTKQTGGELFF
abundance: many; d_gene: NA; v_gene: TRBV5-6; j_gene: TRBJ2-3; CDR3nt: TGTGCCAGCAGCTTGTTTTCCTATGGTAGCACAGATACGCAGTATTTT; CDR3aa: CASSLFSYGSTDTQYF
abundance: NA; d_gene: NA; v_gene: TRBV20-1; j_gene: TRBJ2-7; CDR3nt: TGCAGTGCTCCTGGTAGGGCGTACGAGCAGTACTTC; CDR3aa: CSAPGRAYEQYF
abundance: few; d_gene: NA; v_gene: TRBV7-9; j_gene: TRBJ2-7; CDR3nt: TGTGCCAGCAGCTTAGGGGGTGGCGAGACCTACGAGCAGTACTTC; CDR3aa: CASSLGGGETYEQYF
abundance: many; d_gene: TRBD1; v_gene: TRBV5-1; j_gene: TRBJ1-1; CDR3nt: TGCGCCAGCAGCCAACAACAGGGGAGCACTGAAGCTTTCTTT; CDR3aa: CASSQQQGSTEAFF
abundance: few; d_gene: TRBD1; v_gene: TRBV20-1; j_gene: TRBJ1-4; CDR3nt: TGCAGTGCTAAGTCGGGACAGACAAATGAAAAACTGTTTTTT; CDR3aa: CSAKSGQTNEKLFF
abundance: once; d_gene: NA; v_gene: TRBV15; j_gene: TRBJ1-2; CDR3nt: TGTGCCACCAGCAGAGGTGGAGGGTATGGCTACACCTTC; CDR3aa: CATSRGGGYGYTF
abundance: many; d_gene: NA; v_gene: TRBV20-1; j_gene: TRBJ1-2; CDR3nt: TGCAGTGCTAGGGAGGCAGGACCTTCTTATGGCTACACCTTC; CDR3aa: CSAREAGPSYGYTF
abundance: NA; d_gene: NA; v_gene: TRBV10-3; j_gene: TRBJ2-7; CDR3nt: TGTGCCATCAGTGAAGGGGTCTATTCCTACGAGCAGTACTTC; CDR3aa: CAISEGVYSYEQYF
abundance: NA; d_gene: TRBD1; v_gene: TRBV20-1; j_gene: TRBJ2-7; CDR3nt: TGCAGTGCTACCCTGGACAGGGGCGGCTACGAGCAGTACTTC; CDR3aa: CSATLDRGGYEQYF
abundance: NA; d_gene: NA; v_gene: TRBV20-1; j_gene: TRBJ2-1; CDR3nt: TGCAGTGCAAGGAGCCCCCGCTCCTACAATGAGCAGTTCTTC; CDR3aa: CSARSPRSYNEQFF
abundance: many; d_gene: NA; v_gene: TRBV2; j_gene: TRBJ2-1; CDR3nt: TGTGCCAGCAGTGGTACCGGGAGCCATGGGTTCTTC; CDR3aa: CASSGTGSHGFF
abundance: many; d_gene: TRBD1; v_gene: TRBV12-3/TRBV12-4; j_gene: TRBJ2-7; CDR3nt: TGTGCCAGCAGTGACAGGGGGTCTCGCGAGCAGTACTTC; CDR3aa: CASSDRGSREQYF
abundance: many; d_gene: TRBD1; v_gene: TRBV2; j_gene: TRBJ1-1; CDR3nt: TGTGCCAGCAGTGAGGACAGGGGCACTGAAGCTTTCTTT; CDR3aa: CASSEDRGTEAFF
abundance: many; d_gene: TRBD2; v_gene: TRBV20-1; j_gene: TRBJ2-1; CDR3nt: TGCAGTGCTAGGGTCTCGGCGGGAGACACCTACAATGAGCAGTTCTTC; CDR3aa: CSARVSAGDTYNEQFF
abundance: NA; d_gene: NA; v_gene: TRBV5-1; j_gene: TRBJ2-5; CDR3nt: TGCGCCAGCAGCTTGGACCGGGGGCGACTCCAAGAGACCCAGTACTTC; CDR3aa: CASSLDRGRLQETQYF
abundance: many; d_gene: NA; v_gene: TRBV6-4; j_gene: TRBJ2-1; CDR3nt: TGTGCCAGCAGTGACAGAGGGGGTTCCTACAATGAGCAGTTCTTC; CDR3aa: CASSDRGGSYNEQFF
abundance: NA; d_gene: TRBD1; v_gene: TRBV7-3; j_gene: TRBJ1-1; CDR3nt: TGTGCCAGCAGCATGGACAGGGACTCTGAAGCTTTCTTT; CDR3aa: CASSMDRDSEAFF
abundance: NA; d_gene: NA; v_gene: TRBV19; j_gene: TRBJ2-2; CDR3nt: TGTGCCAGTAGTTACAGGGGAAGGATATACACCGGGGGGCTGTTTTTT; CDR3aa: CASSYRGRIYTGGLFF
abundance: few; d_gene: NA; v_gene: TRBV20-1; j_gene: TRBJ1-1; CDR3nt: TGCAGTGCTAGCGTCTGGGGGCTGGTCACTGAAGCTTTCTTT; CDR3aa: CSASVWGLVTEAFF